The clone carrying this TCR beta chain was detected only a few times. The same CDR3 arises from other DNA sequences in this sample as well. The CDR3 covers 17 residues. The germline V gene has CDR1 SEHNR and CDR2 FQNEAQ (reference sequence). V lost 1 base and J lost 0, with 10 bases in between. This table comes from immunoSEQ multiplex PCR, and its TCRdb copy is limited to in-frame clones, with some not included. The sample contains 550,000 to 800,000 clones, approximately 83% of which appear only once. The sample is drawn from a study of shared T cell receptors in the human thymus. These data are also associated with another study on human thymus T cells.

The TCR comes from a girl in the first two years of life with a congenital heart defect. The source material was thymocytes. The chain links TRBV7-9 to TRBJ1-6, with no clear D. The CDR3 here is CASSLGAASSYNSPLHF. For the CDR3, the DNA is TGTGCCAGCAGCTTAGGCGCGGCCAGCTCCTATAATTCACCCCTCCACTTT.